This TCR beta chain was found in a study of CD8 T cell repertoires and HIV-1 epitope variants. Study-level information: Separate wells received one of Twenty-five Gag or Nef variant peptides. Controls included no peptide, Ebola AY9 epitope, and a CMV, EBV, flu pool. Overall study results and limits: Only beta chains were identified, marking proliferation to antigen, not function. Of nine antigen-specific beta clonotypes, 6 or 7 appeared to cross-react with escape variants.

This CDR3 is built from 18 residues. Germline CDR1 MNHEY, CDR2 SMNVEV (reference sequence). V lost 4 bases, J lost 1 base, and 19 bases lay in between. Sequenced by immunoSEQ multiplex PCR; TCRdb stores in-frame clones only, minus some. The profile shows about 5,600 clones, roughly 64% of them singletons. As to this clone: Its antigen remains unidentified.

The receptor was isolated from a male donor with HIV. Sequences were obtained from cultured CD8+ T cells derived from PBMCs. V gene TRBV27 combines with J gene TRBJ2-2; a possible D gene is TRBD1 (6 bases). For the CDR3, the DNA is TGTGCCAGCAGTTCACTTCTGGGGGCAGCGATGAACACCGGGGAGCTGTTTTTT. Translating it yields CASSSLLGAAMNTGELFF.